This TCR beta chain comes out of a study of response to subunit inactivated influenza vaccine. CDR1 SEHNR and CDR2 FQNEAQ come from the germline V gene (reference sequence). V lost 2 bases and J 14 bases, leaving 15 bases between the germline ends. The CDR3 is 12 residues long. MiXCR, applied by TCRdb to the RT-PCR reads, yields one record per CDR3 protein. Here the sample spans more than 550,000 distinct CDR3 sequences, about 11% being singletons. This clonotype was counted only a few times. The chain has TRBV7-9 and TRBJ2-5, with unresolved D. This clonotype was sampled from a man aged 50 to 59 who received an inactivated influenza vaccine. Specimen: PBMCs from blood, collected on the day of vaccination. In nucleotides, the CDR3 is TGTGCCAGCAGCTTACTCCTAACAGTCACTTACTTC. It codes for CASSLLLTVTYF. The full variable domain, rest sourced from reference TRBV7-9 and TRBJ2-5, is DTGVSQNPRHKITKRGQNVTFRCDPISEHNRLYWYRQTLGQGPEFLTYFQNEAQLEKSRLLSDRFSAERPKGSFSTLEIQRTEQGDSAMYLCASSLLLTVTYFGPGTRLLVL.